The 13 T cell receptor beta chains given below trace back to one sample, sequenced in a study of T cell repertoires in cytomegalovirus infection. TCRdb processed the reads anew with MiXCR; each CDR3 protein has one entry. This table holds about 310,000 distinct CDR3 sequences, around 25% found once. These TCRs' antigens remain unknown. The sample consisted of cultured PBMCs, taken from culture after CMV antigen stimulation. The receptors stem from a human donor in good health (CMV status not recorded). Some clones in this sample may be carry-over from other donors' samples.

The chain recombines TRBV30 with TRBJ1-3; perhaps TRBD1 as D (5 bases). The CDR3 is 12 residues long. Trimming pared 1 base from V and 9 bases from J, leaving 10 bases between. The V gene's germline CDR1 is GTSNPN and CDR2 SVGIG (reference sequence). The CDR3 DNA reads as TGTGCCTGGAGTGCTGGGGGGGGCACCATATATTTT. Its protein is CAWSAGGGTIYF.

This chain's CDR3 is CASRKQGARAEAFF. CDR3 in DNA: TGTGCCAGCAGAAAACAGGGGGCGAGGGCTGAAGCTTTCTTT. This rearrangement joins TRBV27 to TRBJ1-1; 9 bases match TRBD1. Germline values: CDR1 MNHEY, CDR2 SMNVEV (reference sequence). The V and J ends lost 6 bases and 6 bases, in that order; junction bases with no gene match: 8. The CDR3 runs to 14 residues.

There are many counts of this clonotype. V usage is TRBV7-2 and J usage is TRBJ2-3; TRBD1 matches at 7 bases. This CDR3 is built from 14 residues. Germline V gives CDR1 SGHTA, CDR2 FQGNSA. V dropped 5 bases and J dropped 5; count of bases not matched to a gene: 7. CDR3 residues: CASSAETGRDTQYF. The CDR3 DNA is TGTGCCAGCAGCGCTGAGACAGGGAGAGATACGCAGTATTTT. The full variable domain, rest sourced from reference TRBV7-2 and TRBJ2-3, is GAGVSQSPSNKVTEKGKDVELRCDPISGHTALYWYRQSLGQGLEFLIYFQGNSAPDKSGLPSDRFSAERTGGSVSTLTIQRTQQEDSAVYLCASSAETGRDTQYFGPGTRLTVL.

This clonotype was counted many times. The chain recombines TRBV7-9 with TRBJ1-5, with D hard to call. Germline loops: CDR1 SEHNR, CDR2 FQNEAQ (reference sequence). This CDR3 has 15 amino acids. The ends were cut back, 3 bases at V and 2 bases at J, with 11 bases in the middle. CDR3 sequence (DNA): TGTGCCAGCAGCTTGGACTATCAGGGCAATCAGCCCCAGCATTTT. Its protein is CASSLDYQGNQPQHF.

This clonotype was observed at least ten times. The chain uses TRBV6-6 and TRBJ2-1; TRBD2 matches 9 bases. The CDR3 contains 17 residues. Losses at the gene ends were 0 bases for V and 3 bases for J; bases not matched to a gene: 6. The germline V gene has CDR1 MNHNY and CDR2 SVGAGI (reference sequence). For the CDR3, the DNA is TGTGCCAGCAGTTACTCGGAAACTAGCGGGTACTACAATGAGCAGTTCTTC. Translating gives CASSYSETSGYYNEQFF.

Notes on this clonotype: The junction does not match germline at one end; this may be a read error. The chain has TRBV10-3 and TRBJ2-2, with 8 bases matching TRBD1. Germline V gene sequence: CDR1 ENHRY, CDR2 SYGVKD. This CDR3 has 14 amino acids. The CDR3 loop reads CAIRQGADTRELFF. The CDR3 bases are TGTGCCATCAGGCAGGGGGCCGACACCCGGGAGCTGTTTTTT.

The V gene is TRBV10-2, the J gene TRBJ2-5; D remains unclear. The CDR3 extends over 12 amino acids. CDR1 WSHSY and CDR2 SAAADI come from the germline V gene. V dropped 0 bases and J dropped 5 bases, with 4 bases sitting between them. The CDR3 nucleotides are TGCGCCAGCAGTGAGTCCTGGGAGACCCAGTACTTC. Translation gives CASSESWETQYF.

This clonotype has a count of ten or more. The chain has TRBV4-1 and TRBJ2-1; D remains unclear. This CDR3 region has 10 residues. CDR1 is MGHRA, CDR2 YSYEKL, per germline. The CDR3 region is CASGDNEQFF. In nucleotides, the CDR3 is TGCGCGAGTGGGGACAATGAGCAGTTCTTC.

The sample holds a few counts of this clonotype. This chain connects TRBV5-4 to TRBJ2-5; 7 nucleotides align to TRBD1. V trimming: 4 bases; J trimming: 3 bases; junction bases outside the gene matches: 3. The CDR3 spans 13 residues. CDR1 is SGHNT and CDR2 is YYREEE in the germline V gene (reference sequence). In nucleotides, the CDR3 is TGTGCCAGCAGCAGAACAGGGGAAGAGACCCAGTACTTC. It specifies CASSRTGEETQYF.

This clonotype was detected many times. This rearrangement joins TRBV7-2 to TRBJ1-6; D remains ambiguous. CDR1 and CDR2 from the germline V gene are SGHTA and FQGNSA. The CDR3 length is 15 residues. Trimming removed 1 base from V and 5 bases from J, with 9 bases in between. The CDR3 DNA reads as TGTGCCAGCAGCTTAGTTGGTATTGATAATTCACCCCTCCACTTT. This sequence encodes CASSLVGIDNSPLHF.

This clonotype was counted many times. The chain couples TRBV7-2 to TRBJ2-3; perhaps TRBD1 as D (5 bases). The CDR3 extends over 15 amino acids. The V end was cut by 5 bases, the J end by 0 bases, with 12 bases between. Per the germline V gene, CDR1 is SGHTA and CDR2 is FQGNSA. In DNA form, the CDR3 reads TGTGCCAGCAGCCCCAGGGCCCAGAGCACAGATACGCAGTATTTT. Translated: CASSPRAQSTDTQYF.

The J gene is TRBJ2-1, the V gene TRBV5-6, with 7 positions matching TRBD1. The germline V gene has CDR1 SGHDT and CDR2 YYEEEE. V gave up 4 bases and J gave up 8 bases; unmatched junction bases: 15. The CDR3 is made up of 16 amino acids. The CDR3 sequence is CASSIAPGQITHEQFF. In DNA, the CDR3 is TGTGCCAGCAGCATAGCTCCGGGACAGATAACCCATGAGCAGTTCTTC.

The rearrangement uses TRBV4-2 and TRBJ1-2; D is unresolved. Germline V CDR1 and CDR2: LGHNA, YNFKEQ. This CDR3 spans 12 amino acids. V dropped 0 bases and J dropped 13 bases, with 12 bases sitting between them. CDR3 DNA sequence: TGTGCCAGCAGCCAAGATTCCGGGCGGCTCACCTTC. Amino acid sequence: CASSQDSGRLTF.